The 29 T cell receptor beta chains listed next were all sequenced from one sample in a study of blood T cell repertoires in COVID-19 (dated by TCRdb to 2020 to 2021). Library construction relied on the immunoSEQ multiplex PCR assay. In TCRdb, the immuneACCESS table is reduced to in-frame sequences with V and J assigned. These tables do not hold every clone; where another copy was compared, an unresolved V gene accounts for under half, and the others remain unexplained. The sample data list fewer than 250,000 clones, and about 83% of these were observed just once. The leading ten clones occupy 2% to 3% of the sample. The specimen sequenced was peripheral blood. The receptors stem from a woman between 40 and 55 years old with active or convalescent COVID-19.

This chain links TRBV3-1 (or the pseudogene TRBV3-2) with TRBJ2-5; D is perhaps TRBD1 (6 bases). Germline V gives CDR1 LGHDT, CDR2 YNNKEL (reference sequence). The length of the CDR3 is 15 residues. The V and J ends lost 2 bases and 1 base respectively, with 11 bases between them. In nucleotides, the CDR3 is TGTGCCAGCAGCCAATACGGACAGTTCCAAGAGACCCAGTACTTC. This sequence encodes CASSQYGQFQETQYF.

This clone came up once. The CDR3 here is CASSPRPDSNEQFF. The DNA of the CDR3 is TGTGCCAGCAGTCCACGACCAGACAGCAATGAGCAGTTCTTC. This sequence joins TRBV27 and TRBJ2-1; perhaps TRBD1 as D (5 bases). The CDR3 covers 14 residues. The V gene lost 5 bases and the J gene lost 6 bases, with 14 bases spanning the gap. Germline lookup yields CDR1 MNHEY and CDR2 SMNVEV (reference sequence).

CDR3 coding DNA: TGTGCCAGCAGTCCCGGGTATGGCTACACCTTC. Protein: CASSPGYGYTF. This chain connects TRBV2 to TRBJ1-2; no definite D call. Germline V gives CDR1 SNHLY, CDR2 FYNNEI. V shed 5 bases and J shed 5 bases, with 6 bases lying between them. This CDR3 contains 11 residues.

The rearrangement joins TRBV11-3 to TRBJ2-1; 8 nucleotides align to TRBD2. Unmatched junction bases numbered 7, after V lost 11 bases and J lost 4 bases. The length of the CDR3 is 13 residues. Germline V gene sequence: CDR1 SGHNT, CDR2 YENEEA. In nucleotides, the CDR3 is TGTGCCTCTCTGCGGGGGGATTACAATGAGCAGTTCTTC. It is translated as CASLRGDYNEQFF.

This chain connects TRBV24-1 to TRBJ2-3; 7 bases match TRBD1. V lost 7 bases, J lost 2 bases, and 5 bases stayed unmatched. This CDR3 region has 14 residues. From germline, CDR1 is KGHDR and CDR2 SFDVKD. The CDR3 nucleotides read TGTGCCACCAGCGAGACAGGGTTCACAGATACGCAGTATTTT. The encoded protein is CATSETGFTDTQYF.

The chain combines TRBV11-2 with TRBJ1-1; no definite D call. This CDR3 is built from 11 residues. Germline V gene sequence: CDR1 SGHAT, CDR2 FQNNGV. Trimming left V 0 bases short and J 10 bases short, with 6 bases between. The CDR3 DNA sequence: TGTGCCAGCAGCTTAGATCGCGGAGCTTTCTTT. Its translation is CASSLDRGAFF.

This chain uses TRBV18 with TRBJ2-5, with no clear D. Per germline, CDR1 KGHSH and CDR2 LQKENI. Trimming left V 5 bases short and J 1 base short, with 14 bases between. The CDR3 length is 15 residues. The CDR3 loop reads CASSAVSSAQETQYF. The CDR3 region has the DNA TGTGCCAGCTCAGCGGTTTCCAGCGCCCAAGAGACCCAGTACTTC.

The genes are TRBV6-2 or TRBV6-3 and TRBJ2-1; TRBD2 agrees at 9 bases. The V gene's germline CDR1 is MNHEY and CDR2 SVGEGT. The CDR3 is made up of 21 amino acids. The V gene end was trimmed by 0 bases and the J gene end by 0 bases; junction bases not matched to a gene: 15. CDR3 DNA: TGTGCCAGCAGTTACTCACTTCGACTAGCGGACCCCCTACTCTCCTACAATGAGCAGTTCTTC. This codes for CASSYSLRLADPLLSYNEQFF.

The rearrangement uses TRBV10-3 and TRBJ1-2; D unclear. With 8 bases removed from V and 5 bases from J, the gap between germline ends came to 9 bases. The CDR3 has 11 amino acids. Germline V gene lookup returns CDR1 ENHRY and CDR2 SYGVKD. The CDR3, as DNA: TGTGCCATCGTTGCGGAGTATGGCTACACCTTC. This codes for CAIVAEYGYTF.

This chain joins TRBV5-1 and TRBJ1-3; D gene ambiguous. This CDR3 is built from 15 residues. V lost 0 bases and J lost 0, with 7 bases in between. Germline CDR1 and CDR2: SGHRS and YFSETQ. CDR3 in amino acids: CASSLVEGSGNTIYF. CDR3 sequence (DNA): TGCGCCAGCAGCTTGGTGGAGGGCTCTGGAAACACCATATATTTT.

This sequence joins TRBV3-1 (or the pseudogene TRBV3-2) and TRBJ2-1, with 8 bases aligning to TRBD2. The CDR3 has 15 residues. The germline V gene encodes CDR1 LGHDT and CDR2 YNNKEL (reference sequence). V lost 0 bases, J lost 5 bases, and 3 bases stayed unmatched. The CDR3 here is CASSQETSAHNEQFF. DNA of the CDR3: TGTGCCAGCAGCCAAGAGACTAGCGCCCACAATGAGCAGTTCTTC.

This clone was detected only a few times. This sequence joins TRBV5-1 and TRBJ2-5; D not resolved. The CDR3 has 15 amino acids. CDR1 SGHRS and CDR2 YFSETQ come from the germline V gene. V gave up 4 bases and J gave up 3 bases, with 16 bases separating them. CDR3 nucleotide sequence: TGCGCCAGCAGCCCCCGGCCCGGAGCCGAAGAGACCCAGTACTTC. This sequence encodes CASSPRPGAEETQYF.

The rearrangement links TRBV14 to TRBJ1-2; the D gene is possibly TRBD1 (6 bases). Germline V CDR1 and CDR2: SGHDN, FVKESK. Trimming shortened V by 0 bases and J by 4 bases, and 9 bases separated the two germline ends. The CDR3 has 14 amino acids. CDR3 nucleotides: TGTGCCAGCAGCCAAGAGACAGGTTTCTATGGCTACACCTTC. Translated, it gives CASSQETGFYGYTF.

This chain connects TRBV5-1 to TRBJ1-4; 7 bases map to TRBD1. The germline CDR1 and CDR2 sequences are SGHRS and YFSETQ. V lost 7 bases, J lost 1 base, and 7 bases stayed unmatched. CDR3 length: 15 amino acids. CDR3 coding DNA: TGCGCCAGCGCCCCACGGACAGGAACTAATGAAAAACTGTTTTTT. Encoded protein: CASAPRTGTNEKLFF.

The chain joins TRBV19 to TRBJ2-1; 9 positions agree with TRBD1. V was pared by 7 bases and J by 7 bases, with 14 bases of the junction left unmatched. The length of the CDR3 is 16 residues. The germline V gene encodes CDR1 LNHDA and CDR2 SQIVND (reference sequence). The CDR3 DNA sequence: TGTGCCAGTATGGAGGGAGCGTTGGGACAGGGTAATGAGCAGTTCTTC. This sequence encodes CASMEGALGQGNEQFF. Complete variable domain (other parts from reference TRBV19 and TRBJ2-1): DGGITQSPKYLFRKEGQNVTLSCEQNLNHDAMYWYRQDPGQGLRLIYYSQIVNDFQKGDIAEGYSVSREKKESFPLTVTSAQKNPTAFYLCASMEGALGQGNEQFFGPGTRLTVL.

This clone was observed a handful of times. The chain couples TRBV5-8 to TRBJ2-7; D is possibly TRBD1 (6 bases). Germline V gene sequence: CDR1 SGHTS, CDR2 YDEGEE. Trimming pared 5 bases from V and 3 bases from J, leaving 15 bases between. The CDR3 runs to 14 residues. The CDR3 DNA is TGTGCCAGCAGACGAACCGGGACACGCTACGAGCAGTACTTC. Translating it yields CASRRTGTRYEQYF.

V gene TRBV18 combines with J gene TRBJ1-5; D ambiguous. Germline V CDR1 and CDR2: KGHSH, LQKENI. The CDR3 totals 15 residues. Trimming removed 1 base from V and 0 bases from J, with 7 bases in between. The CDR3 reads CASSPRGDSNQPQHF. Written as DNA, the CDR3 is TGTGCCAGCTCACCACGCGGGGATAGCAATCAGCCCCAGCATTTT.

The rearrangement links TRBV10-2 to TRBJ2-7; D possibly corresponds to TRBD2 (5 bases). Trimming shortened V by 7 bases and J by 2 bases, and 18 bases separated the two germline ends. The V gene's germline CDR1 is WSHSY and CDR2 SAAADI. The CDR3 extends over 15 amino acids. CDR3 nucleotides: TGCGCCAGCACCGTCTCTTTAGCGCGCACCTACGAGCAGTACTTC. This gives the protein CASTVSLARTYEQYF.

The chain is built from TRBV7-9 and TRBJ2-7, with D unresolved. CDR3 length: 14 amino acids. V lost 3 bases and J lost 9, with 18 bases in between. Germline CDR1 is SEHNR and CDR2 is FQNEAQ (reference sequence). The CDR3 DNA reads TGTGCCAGCAGCTTGTTGTCTAGTGTGAGAGTGCAGTACTTC. Protein sequence: CASSLLSSVRVQYF. Complete variable domain (other parts from reference TRBV7-9 and TRBJ2-7): DTGVSQNPRHKITKRGQNVTFRCDPISEHNRLYWYRQTLGQGPEFLTYFQNEAQLEKSRLLSDRFSAERPKGSFSTLEIQRTEQGDSAMYLCASSLLSSVRVQYFGPGTRLTVT.

This clone was picked up one time. V and J are TRBV19 and TRBJ1-2, with unresolved D. The germline V gene has CDR1 LNHDA and CDR2 SQIVND (reference sequence). The length of the CDR3 is 14 residues. The ends were cut back, 0 bases at V and 4 bases at J, with 9 bases in the middle. CDR3 sequence: CASSIDGSFYGYTF. CDR3 bases: TGTGCCAGTAGTATAGATGGCAGTTTCTATGGCTACACCTTC.

The V gene is TRBV6-2 or TRBV6-3, the J gene TRBJ2-5; 8 positions agree with TRBD2. Losses at the gene ends were 0 bases for V and 2 bases for J; bases not matched to a gene: 11. CDR1 MNHEY and CDR2 SVGEGT come from the germline V gene. This CDR3 has 18 residues. The DNA of the CDR3 is TGTGCCAGCAGTTACTCATCCTGGGGCGGGGGGCGTCAAGAGACCCAGTACTTC. Protein sequence: CASSYSSWGGGRQETQYF.

V is TRBV7-9 and J is TRBJ1-1; the D gene is possibly TRBD1 (6 bases). The germline V gene has CDR1 SEHNR and CDR2 FQNEAQ (reference sequence). The CDR3 is made up of 12 amino acids. Trimming stripped 3 bases from V and 6 bases from J, with 8 bases between. CDR3 in DNA: TGTGCCAGCAGCTTGGGGGCCCCTGAAGCTTTCTTT. Its translation: CASSLGAPEAFF. Looking up the rest from reference TRBV7-9 and TRBJ1-1 gives the full variable domain: DTGVSQNPRHKITKRGQNVTFRCDPISEHNRLYWYRQTLGQGPEFLTYFQNEAQLEKSRLLSDRFSAERPKGSFSTLEIQRTEQGDSAMYLCASSLGAPEAFFGQGTRLTVV.

J is TRBJ1-5 and V is TRBV3-1 (or the pseudogene TRBV3-2); 8 bases agree with TRBD1. V was clipped by 1 base and J by 7 bases; unmatched bases: 6. This CDR3 comprises 15 residues. CDR1 and CDR2 (germline): LGHDT, YNNKEL (reference sequence). The CDR3 sequence is CASSQGRGPGQPQHF. As DNA, the CDR3 is TGTGCCAGCAGCCAAGGCAGGGGGCCGGGACAGCCCCAGCATTTT.

V is TRBV11-3 and J is TRBJ1-1; a possible D gene is TRBD1 (6 bases). Trimming removed 7 bases from V and 1 base from J, with 13 bases in between. The V gene's germline CDR1 is SGHNT and CDR2 YENEEA. The CDR3 length is 14 residues. CDR3 protein: CASTRNRENTEAFF. CDR3 bases: TGTGCCAGCACACGGAACAGGGAGAACACTGAAGCTTTCTTT.

V usage is TRBV5-1 and J usage is TRBJ2-2; TRBD1 is a possible D gene (6 bases). Trimming took off 4 bases at V and 2 bases at J, with 12 bases between the two ends. Germline loops: CDR1 SGHRS, CDR2 YFSETQ. The CDR3 extends over 15 amino acids. The CDR3 loop reads CASSGGHVNTGELFF. As DNA, the CDR3 is TGCGCCAGCAGCGGGGGACATGTAAACACCGGGGAGCTGTTTTTT.

V and J are TRBV29-1 and TRBJ2-1; no reliable D call. The V gene lost 4 bases and the J gene lost 0 bases, with 22 bases spanning the gap. The CDR3 loop spans 18 amino acids. CDR1 SQVTM and CDR2 ANQGSEA come from the germline V gene. The CDR3 bases are TGCAGCGTTGGAGGTTGGCTTGGCGACCAGAGCTCCTACAATGAGCAGTTCTTC. Protein sequence: CSVGGWLGDQSSYNEQFF.

In this sample, this clone turned up once. The CDR3 nucleotides are TGTGCCAGCAGCTTAGGGGGACAGTCTGTGGGCTACACCTTC. This encodes CASSLGGQSVGYTF. The V call is TRBV11-3, the J call TRBJ1-2, with 7 bases that match TRBD1. V lost 1 base to trimming and J lost 8 bases; unmatched junction nucleotides: 7. Germline V gene lookup returns CDR1 SGHNT and CDR2 YENEEA. This CDR3 has 14 residues.

This clone showed up just a few times. The chain couples TRBV9 to TRBJ2-1, with 12 bases that match TRBD2. The CDR3 runs to 17 residues. V trimming: 4 bases; J trimming: 5 bases; junction bases outside the gene matches: 10. Germline V gives CDR1 SGDLS, CDR2 YYNGEE. The CDR3 reads CASSIDTSGRLDNEQFF. In DNA form, the CDR3 reads TGTGCCAGCAGCATAGACACTAGCGGGAGGCTAGACAATGAGCAGTTCTTC.

The table lists this clone with a few counts. The chain employs TRBV2 and TRBJ2-2; 7 bases fit TRBD1. This CDR3 region has 13 residues. Trimming at V came to 7 bases and at J to 6 bases, leaving 5 bases not matched to a gene. Germline lookup yields CDR1 SNHLY and CDR2 FYNNEI. CDR3 nucleotides: TGTGCCAGCACCCTGGGACAGTCCGGGGAGCTGTTTTTT. Protein product: CASTLGQSGELFF.